A single sample gave rise to the 7 T cell receptor beta chains below, sequenced in a study of blood T cell repertoires in COVID-19. Profiled with immunoSEQ multiplex PCR; TCRdb holds only in-frame clones, not every one. In the table there are more than 300,000 clones, roughly nine tenths of which are singletons. Specimen: PBMCs or T cells enriched from blood (not recorded which). The receptors shown here come from a woman aged 25 to 39 who had recovered from COVID-19.

The V and J genes are TRBV4-1 and TRBJ2-7; 7 nucleotides line up with TRBD2. The CDR3 covers 13 residues. Trimming at V came to 1 base and at J to 6 bases, leaving 3 bases not matched to a gene. Germline loops: CDR1 MGHRA, CDR2 YSYEKL. The CDR3 spells CASSQGLAREQYF. The CDR3 nucleotides are TGCGCCAGCAGCCAAGGACTAGCACGCGAGCAGTACTTC.

V and J are TRBV5-6 and TRBJ1-2; TRBD1 agrees at 8 bases. J gave up 5 bases and V 3 bases, and 9 bases lay outside the gene matches. Germline loops: CDR1 SGHDT, CDR2 YYEEEE. CDR3 length: 15 residues. The CDR3 here is CASSSRAGGGYGYTF. In DNA, the CDR3 is TGTGCCAGCAGCTCGCGGGCAGGGGGCGGGTATGGCTACACCTTC.

Comments on this clone: The sample contains more than one DNA sequence encoding this CDR3. The chain employs TRBV30 and TRBJ1-1; D may be TRBD1 (6 bases). Germline CDR1 GTSNPN, CDR2 SVGIG (reference sequence). The CDR3 is 13 residues long. Trimming cost V 2 bases and J 1 base, with 8 bases left between them. CDR3 sequence: CAWSQQGNTEAFF. The CDR3 DNA sequence: TGTGCCTGGAGTCAACAGGGGAACACTGAAGCTTTCTTT.

The chain is built from TRBV7-9 and TRBJ1-1; 8 nucleotides agree with TRBD1. The trim removed 8 bases at V and 4 bases at J, leaving 6 bases unmatched. The CDR3 spans 13 residues. Germline V gene sequence: CDR1 SEHNR, CDR2 FQNEAQ (reference sequence). The CDR3 DNA reads TGTGCCAGCGTGACAGGGGAGTTCACTGAAGCTTTCTTT. Amino acid sequence: CASVTGEFTEAFF.

This chain's CDR3 is CASSGSSSGANVLTF. The CDR3 region has the DNA TGTGCCAGCAGTGGGAGCTCCTCTGGGGCCAACGTCCTGACTTTC. The V and J genes are TRBV2 and TRBJ2-6; D is uncertain. V was shortened by 4 bases and J by 0 bases, with 7 bases between the two germline ends. Germline assignment: CDR1 SNHLY and CDR2 FYNNEI. The CDR3 is 15 residues long.

The DNA of the CDR3 is TGTGCCAGCAGTCCTTTAATGAGGGCTGGGGCCAACGTCCTGACTTTC. This encodes CASSPLMRAGANVLTF. The chain combines TRBV11-1 with TRBJ2-6; D perhaps matches TRBD2 (5 bases). This CDR3 contains 16 residues. The V gene's germline CDR1 is SGHAT and CDR2 FQDESV (reference sequence). Deletions cut 6 bases from V and 2 bases from J, with 14 bases between.

The gene calls are TRBV28 and TRBJ2-7; TRBD1 aligns across 7 bases. This CDR3 region has 14 residues. V shed 1 base, J shed 6 bases, and the junction held 6 bases outside the gene matches. Germline V gene sequence: CDR1 MDHEN, CDR2 SYDVKM. The CDR3 reads CASSLLGNRGEQYF. In DNA form, the CDR3 reads TGTGCCAGCAGTTTATTAGGTAACAGGGGCGAGCAGTACTTC.